Reported below is one T cell receptor beta chain. This entry comes from a study of OX40 agonist ivuxolimab in advanced cancers. TCRdb keeps only in-frame clones here, not all; method: immunoSEQ multiplex PCR. The sample holds tens of thousands of clones, under 80% seen once. Trimming shortened V by 4 bases and J by 1 base, and 5 bases separated the two germline ends. CDR1 and CDR2 (germline): SGHDT, YYEEEE. The CDR3 covers 13 residues. Enrollment shut out patients with autoimmune disease history or systemic immunosuppression. Blood samples were obtained at baseline, cycle 4 day 1, and cycle 7 day 1. V is TRBV5-6 and J is TRBJ2-2; no reliable D call. The sample in question was CD4+ or CD8+ T cells sorted from blood, obtained in a trial of the OX40 agonist ivuxolimab. This TCR was recovered from an adult with an advanced solid tumor such as melanoma, head and neck, liver or kidney cancer. This chain's CDR3 is CASSPRNTGELFF. CDR3 nucleotides: TGTGCCAGCAGCCCCAGGAACACCGGGGAGCTGTTTTTT.